This TCR beta chain came from a study of T cells in Graves' hyperthyroidism and ophthalmopathy. Study-wide results and caveats: Progression to ophthalmopathy was predicted a median of roughly 6.5 months early.

This clonotype was counted ten times or more. As yet, its antigen is unknown. Criteria for exclusion of patients were uncontrolled infection, other autoimmune disease, pregnancy or lactation. Diagnostic decisions used clinical symptoms, serum thyroxine and TRAb, thyroid ultrasound and orbital computed tomography. Amplified TCR beta CDR3 regions derived from RNA transcripts. HTBI primers were employed in a first-round RT-PCR of the TCR CDR3. TCRdb independently ran MiXCR on the multiplex PCR reads; one entry per CDR3 protein. This table holds around 600,000 distinct CDR3 sequences, more than 13% found once. Sequenced sample: blood. The receptor was derived from a woman under 30 with Graves' ophthalmopathy.

The DNA for the CDR3 is TGTGCCACCAGCAGAGGTTGGACAGGGGGCCCAGATACGCAGTATTTT. Translation gives CATSRGWTGGPDTQYF. The gene calls are TRBV15 and TRBJ2-3, with 11 positions matching TRBD1. The V and J ends lost 1 base and 4 bases, in that order; junction bases with no gene match: 4. This CDR3 is built from 16 residues. In germline, CDR1 is LNHNV, CDR2 YYDKDF (reference sequence).